This T cell receptor beta chain stems from a study of identical twins. Study-wide findings and caveats: Zero-insertion analyses might be partly confounded by invariant T cells like MAIT and iNKT. Among beta out-of-frame sequences, excess sharing between twins appeared weaker.

Of note for this clonotype: Its antigen remains unknown.

TCRdb reprocessed the 5' RACE reads via MiXCR and lists one record per CDR3 protein. This table has fewer than 900,000 distinct CDR3 sequences, 21% appearing once. This CDR3 contains 12 residues. V shed 3 bases and J shed 9 bases, with 9 bases lying between them. A further study also used this sample, focusing on T cells expressing NK-cell markers. That study adds: Seven sequenced donors out of eight were HCMV-seropositive, one seronegative. There were a handful of donors in whom these clonotypes also led the CD3+CD56-NKG2C+ fraction.

The sample comprised PBMCs. This chain links TRBV12-3 or TRBV12-4 with TRBJ1-5, with D unresolved. The clonotype originates from a woman younger than 30 in good health. CDR3 DNA sequence: TGTGCCAGCAGTTTTACACCGCGGCCCCAGCATTTT. Its protein is CASSFTPRPQHF.